The 28 T cell receptor beta chains below were found in one sample sequenced in a study of CD8+ T cells in alopecia areata. RNA was extracted and reverse transcribed into cDNA as the sequencing template. Only in-frame clones appear in the TCRdb table, and some are missing; sequencing was by immunoSEQ multiplex PCR. The table lists some 200,000 clones, more than 55% of them singletons. Treatment meaning: oral pan-JAK inhibitor, 5-10 mg twice daily. Sequencing used CD4+ T cells sorted from blood, obtained at week 4, from a patient treated with tofacitinib. The source is a human donor with alopecia areata.

This clone was seen just once. The chain uses TRBV4-1 and TRBJ2-5, with 12 bases identical to TRBD2. The CDR3 has 17 amino acids. Germline V gene data show CDR1 as MGHRA and CDR2 as YSYEKL. The J segment lost 5 bases and the V segment lost 4 bases, leaving 11 bases of the junction unmatched. CDR3 in amino acids: CASSRFILAGGNETQYF. For the CDR3, the DNA is TGCGCCAGCAGCCGTTTCATCCTAGCGGGGGGGAACGAGACCCAGTACTTC.

This clone has more than one count but fewer than ten. The gene calls are TRBV30 and TRBJ2-1; TRBD1 is a possible D gene (6 bases). V lost 0 bases to trimming and J lost 15 bases, with 24 bases between them. This CDR3 is built from 15 residues. Germline V CDR1 and CDR2: GTSNPN, SVGIG (reference sequence). CDR3 sequence reads: CAWSVYGGSGGPGFF. In DNA, the CDR3 is TGTGCCTGGAGTGTATATGGAGGATCTGGGGGCCCCGGGTTCTTC.

This clone was detected only a few times. The rearrangement joins TRBV7-2 to TRBJ2-3, with a possible D match to TRBD1 (5 bases). CDR3 length: 16 residues. Germline lookup yields CDR1 SGHTA and CDR2 FQGNSA. Trimming removed 6 bases at V and 2 bases at J, with 18 bases between. DNA for the CDR3: TGTGCCAGCAGTCCATCCCTGGGGCCGTTCACAGATACGCAGTATTTT. It yields the protein CASSPSLGPFTDTQYF.

The V call is TRBV28, the J call TRBJ2-6; D is uncertain. The length of the CDR3 is 17 residues. Germline assignment: CDR1 MDHEN and CDR2 SYDVKM. Trimming removed 3 bases at V and 0 bases at J, with 12 bases between. DNA of the CDR3: TGTGCCAGCAGTTTTCCACAGCTCCGCTCTGGGGCCAACGTCCTGACTTTC. This codes for CASSFPQLRSGANVLTF.

The chain couples TRBV30 to TRBJ1-3, with D unresolved. V was trimmed by 5 bases and J by 0 bases, leaving 14 bases between them. There are 15 residues in the CDR3. Germline V CDR1 and CDR2: GTSNPN, SVGIG (reference sequence). CDR3 sequence: CAWVHRLISGNTIYF. The CDR3 nucleotides read TGTGCCTGGGTGCATCGGCTTATCTCTGGAAACACCATATATTTT.

A few counts support this clone. This sequence joins TRBV10-3 and TRBJ1-1; 7 bases are a match to TRBD1. This CDR3 is 12 amino acids long. Germline CDR1 reads ENHRY; CDR2 reads SYGVKD. With V trimmed by 10 bases and J by 1 base, 3 bases remained unmatched. CDR3 sequence: CATGTANTEAFF. CDR3 DNA sequence: TGTGCCACGGGGACAGCGAACACTGAAGCTTTCTTT.

This sequence joins TRBV4-2 and TRBJ2-5; TRBD1 agrees at 11 bases. V lost 5 bases to trimming and J lost 5 bases; unmatched junction nucleotides: 7. In germline, CDR1 is LGHNA, CDR2 YNFKEQ. The CDR3 covers 15 residues. In nucleotides, the CDR3 is TGTGCCAGCAGCTCTCGGGACAGGGGGGGCGAGACCCAGTACTTC. It codes for CASSSRDRGGETQYF.

The chain has TRBV29-1 and TRBJ1-2; the match to TRBD1 covers 10 bases. Germline V gene data show CDR1 as SQVTM and CDR2 as ANQGSEA. The CDR3 extends over 13 amino acids. Trimming cost V 6 bases and J 8 bases; bases outside gene matches: 9. CDR3 residues: CSVGTDRGGGYTF. CDR3 in DNA: TGCAGCGTCGGGACGGACAGGGGGGGAGGCTACACCTTC.

The chain combines TRBV2 with TRBJ2-1, with D uncertain. This CDR3 spans 11 amino acids. From germline, CDR1 is SNHLY and CDR2 FYNNEI. Trimming left V 6 bases short and J 7 bases short, with 7 bases between. CDR3 loop: CASSASNEQFF. Here the CDR3 DNA reads TGTGCCAGCAGCGCTAGTAATGAGCAGTTCTTC.

This clone turned up a few times. This chain links TRBV4-1 with TRBJ2-7, with a tentative D call TRBD2 (6 bases). CDR1 is MGHRA, CDR2 YSYEKL, per germline. Deletions cut 5 bases from V and 2 bases from J, with 16 bases between. The CDR3 length is 15 residues. The CDR3 sequence: CASSASLTGAYEQYF. The CDR3 DNA sequence: TGCGCCAGCAGCGCCAGCCTGACGGGGGCCTACGAGCAGTACTTC.

The chain combines TRBV7-2 with TRBJ2-5; either TRBD1 or TRBD2 may supply D (5 bases each). Trimming took off 4 bases at V and 4 bases at J, with 16 bases between the two ends. CDR3 length: 15 amino acids. Germline-derived CDR1 and CDR2 are SGHTA and FQGNSA. The CDR3 loop is CASSSSGALPETQYF. CDR3 bases: TGTGCCAGCAGCTCTTCCGGGGCCCTCCCAGAGACCCAGTACTTC. The complete variable domain, with remaining parts taken from reference TRBV7-2 and TRBJ2-5, reads GAGVSQSPSNKVTEKGKDVELRCDPISGHTALYWYRQSLGQGLEFLIYFQGNSAPDKSGLPSDRFSAERTGGSVSTLTIQRTQQEDSAVYLCASSSSGALPETQYFGPGTRLLVL.

This clone was counted between two and nine times. The V gene is TRBV7-9, the J gene TRBJ2-3; 8 bases agree with TRBD2. The CDR3 runs to 16 residues. Germline CDR1 reads SEHNR; CDR2 reads FQNEAQ (reference sequence). After removal of 4 bases from V and 4 bases from J, the junction contained 10 bases not matched to a gene. This CDR3 reads CASSSSPQTSADTQYF. The CDR3, as DNA: TGTGCCAGCAGCTCATCCCCCCAGACTAGCGCAGATACGCAGTATTTT.

The J gene is TRBJ2-1, the V gene TRBV2; 12 nucleotides align to TRBD2. CDR3 size: 14 residues. From germline, CDR1 is SNHLY and CDR2 FYNNEI. Trimming cost V 4 bases and J 10 bases; bases outside gene matches: 5. The CDR3 DNA is TGTGCCAGCAGTGGGACTAGCGGGGTGGGGGAGCAGTTCTTC. Translated, it gives CASSGTSGVGEQFF.

CDR3 nucleotide sequence: TGCGCCAGCAGCCAGGGAACAGGGGGCTACGGTGGAGGCTACACCTTC. Translating gives CASSQGTGGYGGGYTF. The chain combines TRBV5-1 with TRBJ1-2; 9 bases map to TRBD1. CDR1 SGHRS and CDR2 YFSETQ come from the germline V gene. This CDR3 comprises 16 residues. V dropped 4 bases and J dropped 8; count of bases not matched to a gene: 15.

The CDR3 nucleotides read TGCAGCGTTGCTTCCATAGGTGGGGATCGGGCCCTTCAGTACTTC. As protein: CSVASIGGDRALQYF. The rearrangement joins TRBV29-1 to TRBJ2-4; D gene uncertain. Trimming removed 4 bases at V and 11 bases at J, with 24 bases between. CDR1 is SQVTM, CDR2 ANQGSEA, per germline. This CDR3 is 15 amino acids long.

The rearrangement uses TRBV5-1 and TRBJ1-4; 9 bases line up with TRBD1. Trimming removed 4 bases from V and 8 bases from J; junction bases left unmatched: 6. In germline, CDR1 is SGHRS, CDR2 YFSETQ. This CDR3 contains 14 residues. Here the CDR3 reads CASSQGTGNEKLFF. CDR3 sequence (DNA): TGCGCCAGCAGCCAGGGGACAGGGAACGAAAAACTGTTTTTT. Full variable domain (missing parts from reference TRBV5-1 and TRBJ1-4): KAGVTQTPRYLIKTRGQQVTLSCSPISGHRSVSWYQQTPGQGLQFLFEYFSETQRNKGNFPGRFSGRQFSNSRSEMNVSTLELGDSALYLCASSQGTGNEKLFFGSGTQLSVL.

The V gene is TRBV2, the J gene TRBJ2-5; 8 bases are a match to TRBD1. The germline CDR1 and CDR2 sequences are SNHLY and FYNNEI. Trimming removed 8 bases from V and 4 bases from J; junction bases left unmatched: 9. The CDR3 has 14 amino acids. The CDR3 here is CASLRTGSGETQYF. DNA for the CDR3: TGTGCCAGCCTCCGGACAGGGTCGGGAGAGACCCAGTACTTC.

The chain recombines TRBV27 with TRBJ1-2, with D perhaps TRBD1 (5 bases). The CDR3 is 14 residues long. The germline V gene encodes CDR1 MNHEY and CDR2 SMNVEV (reference sequence). With 3 bases removed from V and 1 base from J, the gap between germline ends came to 9 bases. This CDR3 reads CASSFRAYNYGYTF. CDR3 bases: TGTGCCAGCAGTTTCAGGGCATATAACTATGGCTACACCTTC.

This clone was seen many times. The rearrangement joins TRBV3-1 (or the pseudogene TRBV3-2) to TRBJ1-2, with D hard to call. V was trimmed by 10 bases and J by 8 bases, leaving 5 bases between them. This CDR3 comprises 8 residues. Germline V lookup: CDR1 LGHDT, CDR2 YNNKEL (reference sequence). The CDR3 protein is CANKGYTF. CDR3 nucleotide sequence: TGTGCCAATAAGGGCTACACCTTC.

The chain is built from TRBV15 and TRBJ1-2; D unresolved. Germline values: CDR1 LNHNV, CDR2 YYDKDF (reference sequence). The CDR3 length is 17 residues. V lost 1 base, J lost 0 bases, and 15 bases lay in between. The CDR3 reads CATSRVLGSGANYGYTF. Here the CDR3 DNA reads TGTGCCACCAGCAGAGTATTGGGTTCAGGAGCTAACTATGGCTACACCTTC.

This clone has just a few counts. The junction does not match germline at one end; this may be a read error. This chain uses TRBV7-9 with TRBJ2-7, with 7 bases lining up with TRBD1. From germline, CDR1 is SEHNR and CDR2 FQNEAQ (reference sequence). The CDR3 runs to 13 residues. CDR3 amino acids: CASSLNNRDREIF. CDR3 in DNA: TGTGCCAGCAGCTTGAATAACCGGGACAGAGAGATCTTC.

The chain couples TRBV5-1 to TRBJ2-5; D possibly uses TRBD1 or TRBD2 (5 bases each). Deletions cut 0 bases from V and 6 bases from J, with 9 bases between. This CDR3 contains 13 residues. Germline loops: CDR1 SGHRS, CDR2 YFSETQ. Written as DNA, the CDR3 is TGCGCCAGCAGCTTGGGGGACCAGCAGACCCAGTACTTC. Translation: CASSLGDQQTQYF.

The chain combines TRBV25-1 with TRBJ2-7; D remains unclear. V gave up 3 bases and J gave up 5 bases, with 23 bases separating them. Per the germline V gene, CDR1 is MGHDK and CDR2 is SYGVNS. This CDR3 has 17 residues. Here the CDR3 DNA reads TGTGCCAGCAGTGATTCCCTCGGCCAGAACCCCCCCCACGAGCAGTACTTC. Residues: CASSDSLGQNPPHEQYF.

This clone showed up just a few times. The J gene is TRBJ1-2, the V gene TRBV7-8; D unclear. CDR1 and CDR2 (germline): SGHVS, FQNEAQ. Trimming pared 0 bases from V and 1 base from J, leaving 6 bases between. CDR3 size: 14 residues. The CDR3 spells CASSLANHNYGYTF. DNA of the CDR3: TGTGCCAGCAGCTTAGCGAATCATAACTATGGCTACACCTTC.

This clone was counted once. The CDR3 DNA follows: TGTGCCAGCAGCCCCGGACTAGCGGGGACCGGGGAGCTGTTTTTT. Its protein product is CASSPGLAGTGELFF. V usage is TRBV5-6 and J usage is TRBJ2-2, with TRBD2 matching 12 bases. CDR3 size: 15 residues. The trim removed 4 bases at V and 5 bases at J, leaving 3 bases unmatched. Germline values: CDR1 SGHDT, CDR2 YYEEEE.

The gene calls are TRBV30 and TRBJ1-2; D gene ambiguous. This CDR3 contains 13 residues. Looked up from germline, CDR1 is GTSNPN and CDR2 is SVGIG (reference sequence). V lost 3 bases and J 6 bases, leaving 14 bases between the germline ends. The CDR3 DNA reads as TGTGCCTGGAGCGTCGGGGAGGTGGATGGCTACACCTTC. This codes for CAWSVGEVDGYTF.

The count of this clone is one. The chain carries TRBV4-1 and TRBJ2-3; perhaps TRBD2 as D (7 bases). Trimming removed 0 bases at V and 4 bases at J, with 14 bases between. The germline gives CDR1 MGHRA, CDR2 YSYEKL. This CDR3 has 16 residues. The CDR3: CASSQDGLGGADTQYF. In nucleotides, the CDR3 is TGCGCCAGCAGCCAAGACGGCTTAGGGGGGGCAGATACGCAGTATTTT.

The chain couples TRBV27 to TRBJ1-1; TRBD1 matches at 7 bases. The CDR3 extends over 14 amino acids. V gave up 7 bases and J gave up 11 bases; unmatched junction bases: 16. CDR1 is MNHEY and CDR2 is SMNVEV in the germline V gene (reference sequence). The CDR3 coding sequence is TGTGCCAGCACAGGCAACAGGGGAATGCGGGAGGCTTTCTTT. Its translation is CASTGNRGMREAFF.